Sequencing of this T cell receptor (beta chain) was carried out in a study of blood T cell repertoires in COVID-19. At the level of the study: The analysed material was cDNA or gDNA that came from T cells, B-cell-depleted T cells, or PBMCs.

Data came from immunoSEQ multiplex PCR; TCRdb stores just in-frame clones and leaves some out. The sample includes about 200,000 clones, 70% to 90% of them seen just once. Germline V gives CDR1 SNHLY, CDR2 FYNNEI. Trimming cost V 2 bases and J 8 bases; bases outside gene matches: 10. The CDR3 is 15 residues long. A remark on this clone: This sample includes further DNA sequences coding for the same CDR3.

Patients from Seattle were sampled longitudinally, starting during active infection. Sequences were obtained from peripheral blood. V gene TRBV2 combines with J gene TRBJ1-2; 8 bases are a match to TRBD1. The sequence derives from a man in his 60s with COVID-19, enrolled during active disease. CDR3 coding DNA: TGTGCCAGCAGTGAACAGCTAACAGGGGGGGGAGGCTACACCTTC. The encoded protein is CASSEQLTGGGGYTF.